This T cell receptor (beta chain) was profiled in a study of CXCR3-negative and CXCR3-positive naive CD8 T cells. TRB cDNA libraries were made by UMI-labeled 5' RACE. TCRdb reworked the 5' RACE reads into one entry per CDR3 protein, no DNA. The sample's table shows 120,000 to 150,000 distinct CDR3 sequences. The CDR3 has 13 residues. The germline gives CDR1 ENHRY, CDR2 SYGVKD. Study-level results: CXCR3-negative and CXCR3-positive naive cells shared comparable TRBV-TRBJ usage, but memory cells did not. Naive cells positive for CXCR3 carried more hydrophobic TRB CDR3s than CXCR3-negative ones.

Notes on this clonotype: Its antigen is undetermined.

This receptor was obtained from a human donor in good health. Some clones in this sample may be carry-over from other donors' samples. V gene TRBV10-3 combines with J gene TRBJ2-1; TCRdb outputs TRBD2, but without DNA this stays unchecked. Material: naive CXCR3+ CD8+ T cells from blood. This sample's subset: CD45RO-CCR7+CD27+CD95- naive CD8+ T cells expressing CXCR3 (TNR3+). CDR3 in amino acids: CAIKETSGSRQFF.